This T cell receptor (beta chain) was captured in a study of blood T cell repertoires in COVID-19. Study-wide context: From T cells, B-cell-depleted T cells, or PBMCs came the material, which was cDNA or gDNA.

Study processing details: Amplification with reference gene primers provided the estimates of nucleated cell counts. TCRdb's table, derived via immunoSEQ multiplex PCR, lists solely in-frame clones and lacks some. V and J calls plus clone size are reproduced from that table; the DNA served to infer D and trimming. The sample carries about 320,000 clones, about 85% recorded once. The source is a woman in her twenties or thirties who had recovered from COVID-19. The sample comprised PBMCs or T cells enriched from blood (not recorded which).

The chain's CDR3 is CATCKNDRIDQPQHF. As DNA, the CDR3 is TGTGCCACCTGCAAGAACGACAGGATCGATCAGCCCCAGCATTTT. This chain connects TRBV15 to TRBJ1-5; D possibly corresponds to TRBD1 (6 bases). V was shortened by 8 bases and J by 5 bases, with 19 bases between the two germline ends. The CDR3 is 15 amino acids. Germline CDR1 and CDR2: LNHNV and YYDKDF (reference sequence).